Described below is a single T cell receptor beta chain sequence and its context. Its specificity is not known. V was shortened by 1 base and J by 0 bases, with 10 bases between the two germline ends. Germline lookup yields CDR1 SGHRS and CDR2 YFSETQ. The CDR3 loop spans 15 amino acids. The data were taken from a study of blood T cells in healthy people across ages. Findings and caveats of the study: PBMCs were not sorted, which prevented a conclusive comparison of naive versus antigen-experienced cells.

Sample-barcoded 5' priming and a J-beta primer mix drove a second PCR of about 6 to 12 cycles. Per-sample output comprised a minimum of 2.5 million paired-end reads containing CDR3. Each CDR3 protein gets one entry after TCRdb re-called the 5' RACE reads with MiXCR. The repertoire holds 700,000 to 850,000 distinct CDR3 sequences, with roughly 50% as singletons. This sequence originates from a man older than 75 in good health. The V call is TRBV5-1, the J call TRBJ2-5, with a weak D call TRBD2 (6 bases). Sequencing was carried out using blood. CDR3 nucleotide sequence: TGCGCCAGCAGCTTGATCACGGGAGACCAAGAGACCCAGTACTTC. This gives the protein CASSLITGDQETQYF.